The entry that follows covers one T cell receptor beta chain sequence. This entry belongs to a study of blood T cell repertoires in COVID-19. Repertoires were generated with immunoSEQ multiplex PCR, while TCRdb's copy carries only in-frame clones and drops some. The sample shows around 190,000 clones, 81% of them seen only once. CDR3 length equals 14 residues. V lost 4 bases to trimming and J lost 7 bases, with 12 bases between them. Per germline, CDR1 KGHDR and CDR2 SFDVKD. Material: PBMCs or T cells enriched from blood (not recorded which). This chain uses TRBV24-1 with TRBJ2-2; unclear D gene. This receptor was identified in a man aged 35 to 55 who had recovered from COVID-19. This CDR3 reads CATSDQSSGGELFF. The CDR3 DNA reads as TGTGCCACCAGTGACCAAAGTTCGGGCGGGGAGCTGTTTTTT.